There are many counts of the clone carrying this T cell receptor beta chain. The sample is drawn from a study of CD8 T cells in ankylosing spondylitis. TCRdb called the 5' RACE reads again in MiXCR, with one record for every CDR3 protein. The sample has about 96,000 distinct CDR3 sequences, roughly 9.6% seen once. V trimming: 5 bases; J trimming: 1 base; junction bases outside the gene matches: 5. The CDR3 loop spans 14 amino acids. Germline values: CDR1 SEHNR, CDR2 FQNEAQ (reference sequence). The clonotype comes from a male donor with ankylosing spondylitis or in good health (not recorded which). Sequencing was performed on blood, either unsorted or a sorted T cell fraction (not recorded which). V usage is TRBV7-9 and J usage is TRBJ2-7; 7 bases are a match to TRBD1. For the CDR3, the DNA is TGTGCCAGCAGCCCTCGGGACAGATCCTACGAGCAGTACTTC. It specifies CASSPRDRSYEQYF.